Each of the 3 T cell receptor beta chains below was sequenced from the same sample in a study of human T cells and chemical hapten exposure. In the library, unique molecular identifiers were attached to individual cDNA molecules. MiXCR was run by TCRdb on the reads, yielding one entry per CDR3 protein. The sample consists of about 120,000 distinct CDR3 sequences, 8% to 9.5% of them appearing once. Unfractionated whole blood was the source of the extracted total RNA. Material: whole blood. The receptors come from a human donor in good health. Some clones in this sample may be carry-over from other donors' samples.

The chain uses TRBV7-6 and TRBJ1-5; the match to TRBD1 covers 8 bases. CDR1 and CDR2 (germline): SGHVS, FNYEAQ. The CDR3 sequence is 16 residues long. The ends lost 5 bases at V and 3 bases at J; junction bases unmatched: 9. CDR3 residues: CASSPGAGGTNQPQHF. The CDR3 nucleotides are TGTGCCAGCAGCCCAGGGGCAGGGGGCACCAATCAGCCCCAGCATTTT.

This clonotype was observed at least ten times. The chain has TRBV7-8 and TRBJ2-7; D not resolved. Per germline, CDR1 SGHVS and CDR2 FQNEAQ. V shed 1 base and J shed 3 bases, with 10 bases lying between them. This CDR3 comprises 14 residues. This chain's CDR3 is CASSLVPIVYEQYF. CDR3 nucleotide sequence: TGTGCCAGCAGCTTAGTCCCAATTGTCTACGAGCAGTACTTC.

This clonotype showed up just a few times. The rearrangement links TRBV13 to TRBJ2-7; D not certain. Looked up from germline, CDR1 is PRHDT and CDR2 is FYEKMQ (reference sequence). V lost 3 bases, J lost 5 bases, and 11 bases lay in between. The CDR3 is 13 residues long. The CDR3 nucleotides read TGTGCCAGCAGCTTCCCCAACTTGGACGAGCAGTACTTC. Its translation is CASSFPNLDEQYF.